These 20 T cell receptor beta chains were all obtained from the same sample, sequenced in a study of siplizumab effects on memory and regulatory T cells. The protocol was immunoSEQ multiplex PCR, while the TCRdb copy is restricted to in-frame clones and leaves out a portion. The sample lists approximately 60,000 clones, approximately 79% occurring once. The specimen was memory CD4+ T cells sorted from blood. These receptors all stem from a human donor in good health.

V usage is TRBV6-5 and J usage is TRBJ1-1; D ambiguous. The CDR3 has 15 amino acids. With 2 bases removed from V and 0 bases from J, the gap between germline ends came to 10 bases. CDR1 and CDR2 from the germline V gene are MNHEY and SVGAGI. The CDR3 DNA reads as TGTGCCAGCAGTTACGTCAAGGGAGTGAACACTGAAGCTTTCTTT. It translates to CASSYVKGVNTEAFF.

The genes are TRBV27 and TRBJ2-7; TRBD1 is a possible D gene (5 bases). This CDR3 is 12 amino acids long. With 6 bases removed from V and 2 bases from J, the gap between germline ends came to 8 bases. The germline V gene has CDR1 MNHEY and CDR2 SMNVEV (reference sequence). In nucleotides, the CDR3 is TGTGCCAGCAGCCAGGGTCCCTACGAGCAGTACTTC. The encoded protein is CASSQGPYEQYF.

This chain joins TRBV5-6 and TRBJ1-2, with D maybe TRBD1 (5 bases). With 3 bases removed from V and 3 bases from J, the gap between germline ends came to 15 bases. CDR1 is SGHDT and CDR2 is YYEEEE in the germline V gene. CDR3 length: 15 amino acids. CDR3 region: CASSSGLSGHYGYTF. CDR3 DNA: TGTGCCAGCAGCTCGGGTTTGTCAGGGCACTATGGCTACACCTTC. Drawing the rest from reference TRBV5-6 and TRBJ1-2, the complete variable domain is DAGVTQSPTHLIKTRGQQVTLRCSPKSGHDTVSWYQQALGQGPQFIFQYYEEEERQRGNFPDRFSGHQFPNYSSELNVNALLLGDSALYLCASSSGLSGHYGYTFGSGTRLTVV.

J is TRBJ1-1 and V is TRBV14; a possible D gene is TRBD1 (5 bases). V was clipped by 4 bases and J by 1 base, with 10 bases between them. The V gene's germline CDR1 is SGHDN and CDR2 FVKESK. This CDR3 has 14 amino acids. The CDR3 DNA reads as TGTGCCAGCAGCCGACAGTTAACGAACACTGAAGCTTTCTTT. Translation: CASSRQLTNTEAFF.

The gene calls are TRBV5-1 and TRBJ2-3, with TRBD2 matching 10 bases. V shed 4 bases, J shed 4 bases, and the junction held 3 bases outside the gene matches. The CDR3 length is 14 residues. The germline V gene has CDR1 SGHRS and CDR2 YFSETQ. CDR3 coding DNA: TGCGCCAGCAGCAAGCTAGCGGGGGCAGATACGCAGTATTTT. As protein: CASSKLAGADTQYF.

This chain connects TRBV10-1 to TRBJ2-1; D is undetermined. Trimming stripped 0 bases from V and 8 bases from J, with 8 bases between. The CDR3 length is 13 residues. Germline CDR1 reads WNHNN; CDR2 reads SYGVQD (reference sequence). CDR3 nucleotides: TGCGCCAGCAGTGAGTCTGGACGGTATGAGCAGTTCTTC. Its protein is CASSESGRYEQFF.

The V and J genes are TRBV28 and TRBJ2-2; D possibly corresponds to TRBD1 (6 bases). Germline assignment: CDR1 MDHEN and CDR2 SYDVKM. The CDR3 loop spans 15 amino acids. V was shortened by 4 bases and J by 10 bases, with 19 bases between the two germline ends. This CDR3 is CASSSPPGTTEELFF. The CDR3 bases are TGTGCCAGCAGTTCACCCCCCGGGACAACGGAGGAGCTGTTTTTT.

CDR3 DNA sequence: TGCAGCACGAGGGACGGAGGCCAAGAGACCCAGTACTTC. Protein: CSTRDGGQETQYF. The chain employs TRBV29-1 and TRBJ2-5; D possibly matches TRBD1 or TRBD2 (5 bases each). Trimming left V 8 bases short and J 1 base short, with 14 bases between. From germline, CDR1 is SQVTM and CDR2 ANQGSEA. The CDR3 runs to 13 residues.

The V call is TRBV2, the J call TRBJ2-7; the D gene is possibly TRBD1 (5 bases). This CDR3 has 14 amino acids. Germline values: CDR1 SNHLY, CDR2 FYNNEI. V lost 7 bases and J lost 2, with 15 bases in between. This CDR3 is CASTRQTQAYEQYF. Written as DNA, the CDR3 is TGTGCCAGCACCCGACAGACTCAAGCCTACGAGCAGTACTTC.

This chain links TRBV7-3 with TRBJ2-1; possible D gene TRBD1, 6 bases. With 8 bases removed from V and 14 bases from J, the gap between germline ends came to 13 bases. The germline gives CDR1 SGHTA, CDR2 FQGTGA. The CDR3 runs to 10 residues. CDR3 sequence (DNA): TGTGCCAGCGAGGGGCAGGGGAAGTTCTTC. Translating gives CASEGQGKFF.

This rearrangement joins TRBV29-1 to TRBJ2-6; D is possibly TRBD1 or TRBD2 (5 bases each). V was clipped by 6 bases and J by 0 bases, with 18 bases between them. In germline, CDR1 is SQVTM, CDR2 ANQGSEA. The CDR3 covers 17 residues. The CDR3 spells CSVDPGAGSSGANVLTF. Written as DNA, the CDR3 is TGCAGCGTCGATCCCGGGGCAGGGAGCTCTGGGGCCAACGTCCTGACTTTC.

V and J are TRBV27 and TRBJ2-7, with D possibly matching TRBD1 (5 bases). Trimming took off 4 bases at V and 6 bases at J, with 19 bases between the two ends. The CDR3 loop spans 15 amino acids. CDR1 and CDR2 from the germline V gene are MNHEY and SMNVEV (reference sequence). CDR3 in DNA: TGTGCCAGCAGTTACTCGACAGCCACAGCCGTCGAGCAGTACTTC. Translating gives CASSYSTATAVEQYF.

The rearrangement joins TRBV28 to TRBJ1-2; TRBD1 matches 9 bases. CDR1 is MDHEN and CDR2 is SYDVKM in the germline V gene. The CDR3 covers 14 residues. With V trimmed by 6 bases and J by 4 bases, 6 bases remained unmatched. CDR3 sequence (DNA): TGTGCCAGCAGCCGGACAGGGGACTCCTATGGCTACACCTTC. Amino acids: CASSRTGDSYGYTF.

The chain couples TRBV28 to TRBJ2-3; 7 positions match TRBD2. The J segment lost 2 bases and the V segment lost 2 bases, leaving 4 bases of the junction unmatched. The CDR3 runs to 15 residues. Germline V gene lookup returns CDR1 MDHEN and CDR2 SYDVKM. The CDR3 DNA is TGTGCCAGCAGTTTACGCGGGGGATCCACAGATACGCAGTATTTT. Its translation: CASSLRGGSTDTQYF.

The gene calls are TRBV20-1 and TRBJ2-1, with a possible D match to TRBD1 (6 bases). From germline, CDR1 is DFQATT and CDR2 SNEGSKA (reference sequence). The CDR3 is 11 residues long. Trimming shortened V by 6 bases and J by 11 bases, and 14 bases separated the two germline ends. This CDR3 reads CSASTDRKQFF. The CDR3 region has the DNA TGCAGTGCCTCCACCGACAGGAAGCAGTTCTTC.

Regarding this clone: The sample holds other DNA sequences that translate to the same CDR3. The chain links TRBV19 to TRBJ2-7; no clear D. The length of the CDR3 is 13 residues. The germline CDR1 and CDR2 sequences are LNHDA and SQIVND (reference sequence). V lost 3 bases and J 5 bases, leaving 11 bases between the germline ends. CDR3 residues: CASSITRFDEQYF. DNA of the CDR3: TGTGCCAGTAGTATCACTCGGTTCGACGAGCAGTACTTC.

This chain links TRBV7-9 with TRBJ1-5, with 7 positions matching TRBD1. The V segment lost 4 bases and the J segment 8 bases; nucleotides outside the gene matches: 5. The CDR3 is 13 residues long. The V gene's germline CDR1 is SEHNR and CDR2 FQNEAQ (reference sequence). The CDR3 DNA sequence: TGTGCCAGCAGCTACCTCAGGGGGGAGCCCCAGCATTTT. It translates to CASSYLRGEPQHF.

This clone turned up a few times. The V call is TRBV28, the J call TRBJ1-5; D is unclear. The CDR3 contains 12 residues. V lost 2 bases and J 7 bases, leaving 6 bases between the germline ends. Germline V gives CDR1 MDHEN, CDR2 SYDVKM. The CDR3: CASSLSVQPQHF. In nucleotides, the CDR3 is TGTGCCAGCAGTTTAAGTGTCCAGCCCCAGCATTTT.

V gene TRBV2 combines with J gene TRBJ2-4, with 9 positions matching TRBD1. The V gene's germline CDR1 is SNHLY and CDR2 FYNNEI. Germline trimming cut 6 bases from V and 0 bases from J; bases unmatched to any gene: 6. This CDR3 region has 16 residues. The chain's CDR3 is CASSRTGDLAKNIQYF. The DNA of the CDR3 is TGTGCCAGCAGCAGGACAGGGGACTTAGCCAAAAACATTCAGTACTTC.

The chain couples TRBV23-1 to TRBJ2-1; D gene unclear. TRBV23-1 is an ORF; its function is uncertain. V lost 4 bases to trimming and J lost 5 bases, with 6 bases between them. This CDR3 spans 12 amino acids. The CDR3 spells CASSRRDNEQFF. The CDR3 DNA follows: TGCGCCAGCAGTCGACGAGACAATGAGCAGTTCTTC.